These 20 T cell receptor beta chains were sequenced from one sample in a study of CD8+ T cells in alopecia areata. It was cDNA, reverse transcribed from extracted RNA, that served as the sequencing template. Data came from immunoSEQ multiplex PCR; TCRdb stores just in-frame clones and leaves some out. The repertoire includes approximately 98,000 clones, approximately 60% of them detected once, and 20% to 25% sits in the top ten. What was sequenced was CD8+ T cells sorted from blood. Receptors were obtained from a human donor in good health.

The gene calls are TRBV27 and TRBJ2-5; D gene uncertain. This CDR3 has 11 residues. The V end was cut by 4 bases, the J end by 1 base, with 1 base between. The germline V gene encodes CDR1 MNHEY and CDR2 SMNVEV (reference sequence). CDR3 DNA sequence: TGTGCCAGCAGTTCCCAAGAGACCCAGTACTTC. Its translation: CASSSQETQYF.

The V call is TRBV6-5, the J call TRBJ2-3; 11 nucleotides agree with TRBD1. This CDR3 comprises 16 residues. CDR1 and CDR2 (germline): MNHEY, SVGAGI. V lost 4 bases to trimming and J lost 5 bases; unmatched junction nucleotides: 8. The CDR3 region has the DNA TGTGCCAGCAGTTTGATACGGACAGGGGGCGTAGATACGCAGTATTTT. This translates into CASSLIRTGGVDTQYF.

There are a few counts of this clone. V usage is TRBV9 and J usage is TRBJ2-2; no clear D. CDR1 and CDR2 (germline): SGDLS, YYNGEE. V lost 3 bases, J lost 0 bases, and 3 bases lay in between. The CDR3 extends over 13 amino acids. The CDR3 reads CASSAPNTGELFF. The CDR3 bases are TGTGCCAGCAGCGCCCCGAACACCGGGGAGCTGTTTTTT.

The J gene is TRBJ2-7, the V gene TRBV28, with D maybe TRBD1 (5 bases). V gave up 8 bases and J gave up 12 bases, with 29 bases separating them. This CDR3 has 15 amino acids. Germline lookup yields CDR1 MDHEN and CDR2 SYDVKM. The DNA for the CDR3 is TGTGCCAGCGTAAACAGGCTCGGCTCTCCACAGAGCAGGTACTTC. Protein: CASVNRLGSPQSRYF.

This clone was picked up a small number of times. The chain links TRBV29-1 to TRBJ2-7; 10 nucleotides align to TRBD2. The germline gives CDR1 SQVTM, CDR2 ANQGSEA. Trimming took 6 bases from V and 3 from J; bases not matched to a gene: 11. This CDR3 contains 15 residues. Here the CDR3 reads CSVAGMGLANYEQYF. CDR3 sequence (DNA): TGCAGCGTAGCGGGGATGGGACTAGCGAACTACGAGCAGTACTTC.

This sequence joins TRBV2 and TRBJ2-2; no reliable D call. This CDR3 contains 15 residues. V was trimmed by 5 bases and J by 0 bases, leaving 10 bases between them. Per the germline V gene, CDR1 is SNHLY and CDR2 is FYNNEI. The CDR3 nucleotides read TGTGCCAGCAGTCGAGGAAGGACGAACACCGGGGAGCTGTTTTTT. This translates into CASSRGRTNTGELFF. Full variable domain (outside the CDR3, taken from reference TRBV2 and TRBJ2-2): EPEVTQTPSHQVTQMGQEVILRCVPISNHLYFYWYRQILGQKVEFLVSFYNNEISEKSEIFDDQFSVERPDGSNFTLKIRSTKLEDSAMYFCASSRGRTNTGELFFGEGSRLTVL.

The chain combines TRBV30 with TRBJ1-4; maybe TRBD1 (5 bases). The CDR3 has 14 amino acids. In germline, CDR1 is GTSNPN, CDR2 SVGIG (reference sequence). The V and J ends lost 2 bases and 7 bases respectively, with 14 bases between them. CDR3 residues: CAWSRGLAGEKLFF. The CDR3 coding sequence is TGTGCCTGGAGTCGGGGCCTGGCGGGTGAAAAACTGTTTTTT. The full variable domain, with the rest looked up from reference TRBV30 and TRBJ1-4, is SQTIHQWPATLVQPVGSPLSLECTVEGTSNPNLYWYRQAAGRGLQLLFYSVGIGQISSEVPQNLSASRPQDRQFILSSKKLLLSDSGFYLCAWSRGLAGEKLFFGSGTQLSVL.

The chain links TRBV29-1 to TRBJ2-3; 12 nucleotides line up with TRBD2. V was pared by 7 bases and J by 2 bases, with 7 bases of the junction left unmatched. Per germline, CDR1 SQVTM and CDR2 ANQGSEA. This CDR3 is 15 amino acids long. The CDR3 loop is CSGRRTSGVTDTQYF. The CDR3 nucleotides are TGCAGCGGACGACGGACTAGCGGGGTCACAGATACGCAGTATTTT.

This clone has only a few counts. V usage is TRBV9 and J usage is TRBJ2-7, with TRBD1 matching over 7 bases. Germline V lookup: CDR1 SGDLS, CDR2 YYNGEE. There are 14 residues in the CDR3. With V trimmed by 2 bases and J by 1 base, 3 bases remained unmatched. The CDR3 here is CASSVGQASYEQYF. The DNA for the CDR3 is TGTGCCAGCAGCGTCGGACAGGCTTCCTACGAGCAGTACTTC.

This chain links TRBV4-3 with TRBJ1-6, with D unresolved. Germline CDR1 and CDR2: LGHNA and YSLEER. V gave up 4 bases and J gave up 8 bases, with 18 bases separating them. There are 16 residues in the CDR3. CDR3 DNA: TGCGCCAGCAGCCGGCACCTAGGCAACATCTATTCACCCCTCCACTTT. This codes for CASSRHLGNIYSPLHF.

This clone was seen only once. The chain joins TRBV29-1 to TRBJ2-7, with D unresolved. Trimming took off 4 bases at V and 0 bases at J, with 13 bases between the two ends. The CDR3 loop spans 14 amino acids. Germline V gene lookup returns CDR1 SQVTM and CDR2 ANQGSEA. The CDR3 DNA reads as TGCAGCGTTGTGACTGGCGTTCACTCCTACGAGCAGTACTTC. Translated: CSVVTGVHSYEQYF.

The CDR3 DNA follows: TGTGCCAGCAGCTCCCGGTTGCACGGGGAGCTGTTTTTT. It specifies CASSSRLHGELFF. The V and J genes are TRBV13 and TRBJ2-2; D is ambiguous. V was pared by 4 bases and J by 7 bases, with 10 bases between. The CDR3 spans 13 residues. The germline V gene has CDR1 PRHDT and CDR2 FYEKMQ (reference sequence).

This clone showed up just a few times. This chain connects TRBV5-1 to TRBJ1-2, with D uncertain. The germline CDR1 and CDR2 sequences are SGHRS and YFSETQ. The CDR3 contains 14 residues. V lost 0 bases and J 4 bases, leaving 10 bases between the germline ends. CDR3 region: CASSLDRPIYGYTF. The CDR3 DNA sequence: TGCGCCAGCAGCTTGGACAGACCCATCTATGGCTACACCTTC.

This chain joins TRBV2 and TRBJ2-1; D ambiguous. Germline CDR1 is SNHLY and CDR2 is FYNNEI. The CDR3 loop spans 13 amino acids. V shed 4 bases and J shed 2 bases, with 6 bases lying between them. CDR3 DNA sequence: TGTGCCAGCAGTGGGGTCCCCTACAATGAGCAGTTCTTC. This gives the protein CASSGVPYNEQFF.

This clone was picked up one time. The chain joins TRBV11-1 to TRBJ2-5, with a possible D match to TRBD1 (5 bases). The CDR3 consists of 15 residues. CDR1 is SGHAT and CDR2 is FQDESV in the germline V gene (reference sequence). V lost 3 bases and J 5 bases, leaving 16 bases between the germline ends. Here the CDR3 reads CASSLTDVRRETQYF. The CDR3 region has the DNA TGTGCCAGCAGCTTGACAGATGTCAGGCGGGAGACCCAGTACTTC.

This chain links TRBV19 with TRBJ1-1; D not certain. The CDR3 extends over 15 amino acids. Trimming stripped 4 bases from V and 3 bases from J, with 15 bases between. Germline V gene lookup returns CDR1 LNHDA and CDR2 SQIVND (reference sequence). The CDR3 DNA follows: TGTGCCAGTAGTACCAGGAAGGTCCGATACACTGAAGCTTTCTTT. Its protein product is CASSTRKVRYTEAFF.

This clone was seen just once. V is TRBV7-6 and J is TRBJ1-1; D ambiguous. Germline assignment: CDR1 SGHVS and CDR2 FNYEAQ. CDR3 length: 13 residues. Trimming left V 3 bases short and J 7 bases short, with 12 bases between. The CDR3 region is CASSFGEPIEAFF. CDR3 coding DNA: TGTGCCAGCAGCTTTGGCGAGCCCATTGAAGCTTTCTTT. The variable domain in full, completed from reference TRBV7-6 and TRBJ1-1, reads GAGVSQSPRYKVTKRGQDVALRCDPISGHVSLYWYRQALGQGPEFLTYFNYEAQQDKSGLPNDRFSAERPEGSISTLTIQRTEQRDSAMYRCASSFGEPIEAFFGQGTRLTVV.

This clone was observed a single time. This chain links TRBV4-2 with TRBJ2-5; no firm D call. V was cut by 3 bases and J by 2 bases, with 10 bases left in between. Germline lookup yields CDR1 LGHNA and CDR2 YNFKEQ. The CDR3 is 14 residues long. For the CDR3, the DNA is TGTGCCAGCAGCCAGGGGTTGGGACAAGAGACCCAGTACTTC. It codes for CASSQGLGQETQYF.

The V call is TRBV20-1, the J call TRBJ1-5; D not certain. Trimming pared 5 bases from V and 13 bases from J, leaving 15 bases between. The CDR3 spans 11 residues. Germline V CDR1 and CDR2: DFQATT, SNEGSKA (reference sequence). The CDR3 protein is CSARLDEPQHF. CDR3 in DNA: TGCAGTGCTCGCCTAGACGAACCACAGCATTTT.

This chain connects TRBV5-6 to TRBJ1-2; unclear D gene. Germline lookup yields CDR1 SGHDT and CDR2 YYEEEE. The V and J ends lost 2 bases and 3 bases respectively, with 11 bases between them. The CDR3 totals 14 residues. The CDR3 DNA is TGTGCCAGCAGCTTTCCCGAGAACGACTATGGCTACACCTTC. The encoded protein is CASSFPENDYGYTF. Full variable domain (missing parts from reference TRBV5-6 and TRBJ1-2): DAGVTQSPTHLIKTRGQQVTLRCSPKSGHDTVSWYQQALGQGPQFIFQYYEEEERQRGNFPDRFSGHQFPNYSSELNVNALLLGDSALYLCASSFPENDYGYTFGSGTRLTVV.